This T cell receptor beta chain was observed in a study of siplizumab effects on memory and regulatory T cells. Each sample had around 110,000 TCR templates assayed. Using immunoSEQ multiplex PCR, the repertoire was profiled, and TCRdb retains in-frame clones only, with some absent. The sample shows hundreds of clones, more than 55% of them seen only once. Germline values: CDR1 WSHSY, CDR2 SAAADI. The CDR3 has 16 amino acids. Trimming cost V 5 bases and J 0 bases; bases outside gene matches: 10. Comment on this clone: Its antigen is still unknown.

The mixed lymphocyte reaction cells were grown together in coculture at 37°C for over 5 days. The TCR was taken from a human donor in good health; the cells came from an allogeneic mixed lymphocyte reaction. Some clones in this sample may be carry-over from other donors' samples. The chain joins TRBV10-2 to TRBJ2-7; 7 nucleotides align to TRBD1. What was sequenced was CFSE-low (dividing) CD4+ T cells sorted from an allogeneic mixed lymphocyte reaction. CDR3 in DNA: TGCGCCAGCAGTAGCCGAGGACAGGCAAGCTCCTACGAGCAGTACTTC. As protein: CASSSRGQASSYEQYF.